This passage covers 18 T cell receptor beta chains from one sample sequenced in a study of cytomegalovirus exposure and HLA in healthy donors. The PCR was carried out with 60 Vbeta primers and 13 Jbeta primers. The assay was immunoSEQ multiplex PCR, and TCRdb's table has in-frame clones only and misses some. The top ten clones hold 4% to 5% of a sample with 89,000 or so clones, 65% to 75% of them seen once. Sequencing was carried out using PBMCs. The receptors here all came from a man aged 55-75 years in good health and CMV-seronegative.

The CDR3 region has the DNA TGTGCCAGCAGCCCCCCGGGGGGTGGGCGGACAGATACGCAGTATTTT. It yields the protein CASSPPGGGRTDTQYF. The chain has TRBV14 and TRBJ2-3; 7 bases line up with TRBD2. Trimming removed 4 bases from V and 3 bases from J; junction bases left unmatched: 10. The germline V gene has CDR1 SGHDN and CDR2 FVKESK. The CDR3 has 16 amino acids.

The J gene is TRBJ2-7, the V gene TRBV13, with D unclear. This CDR3 spans 15 amino acids. Germline loops: CDR1 PRHDT, CDR2 FYEKMQ (reference sequence). The V gene lost 0 bases and the J gene lost 1 base, with 10 bases spanning the gap. In nucleotides, the CDR3 is TGTGCCAGCAGCTTAGGTGGCTCCATTTCCTACGAGCAGTACTTC. Translation: CASSLGGSISYEQYF.

V is TRBV6-1 and J is TRBJ2-3, with a weak D call TRBD1 (6 bases). Germline V gene sequence: CDR1 MNHNS, CDR2 SASEGT. The length of the CDR3 is 14 residues. The V and J ends lost 6 bases and 5 bases respectively, with 15 bases between them. The CDR3 here is CASSLGGRGDTQYF. For the CDR3, the DNA is TGTGCCAGCAGCCTAGGGGGTAGGGGAGATACGCAGTATTTT.

In regard to this clone: At the DNA level, this CDR3 is encoded by other sequences in the same sample as well. V usage is TRBV9 and J usage is TRBJ2-3; TRBD2 matches 10 bases. This CDR3 has 16 amino acids. The V and J ends lost 0 bases and 2 bases, in that order; junction bases with no gene match: 3. Germline CDR1 reads SGDLS; CDR2 reads YYNGEE. For the CDR3, the DNA is TGTGCCAGCAGCGTAGTTGGACTAGCGGCCACAGATACGCAGTATTTT. This gives the protein CASSVVGLAATDTQYF.

V and J are TRBV6-1 and TRBJ1-2; D is perhaps TRBD1 (6 bases). Trimming removed 2 bases from V and 8 bases from J, with 21 bases in between. The germline V gene has CDR1 MNHNS and CDR2 SASEGT. There are 16 residues in the CDR3. As DNA, the CDR3 is TGTGCCAGCAGTGAAATGGTTACAGGGAGGGGATTCGGCTACACCTTC. It encodes CASSEMVTGRGFGYTF.

This sequence joins TRBV19 and TRBJ2-7; 11 bases are a match to TRBD2. V lost 1 base to trimming and J lost 6 bases; unmatched junction nucleotides: 8. This CDR3 is 16 amino acids long. Germline V gene lookup returns CDR1 LNHDA and CDR2 SQIVND (reference sequence). This CDR3 reads CASSIASGGQGIEQYF. The CDR3 region has the DNA TGTGCCAGTAGTATAGCTAGCGGGGGGCAAGGAATCGAGCAGTACTTC.

The chain joins TRBV9 to TRBJ2-2; 9 bases are a match to TRBD2. Germline assignment: CDR1 SGDLS and CDR2 YYNGEE. CDR3 length equals 16 residues. V was clipped by 3 bases and J by 4 bases; unmatched bases: 7. As DNA, the CDR3 is TGTGCCAGCAGCGCCCAGCGGGGGGCGGGCACCGGGGAGCTGTTTTTT. It is translated as CASSAQRGAGTGELFF.

This chain connects TRBV30 to TRBJ2-6; D is possibly TRBD1 (5 bases). Trimming took 2 bases from V and 6 from J, leaving 17 bases between them. Germline CDR1 GTSNPN, CDR2 SVGIG (reference sequence). The CDR3 runs 16 residues. CDR3 protein: CAWSLGMTAMANVLTF. The DNA for the CDR3 is TGTGCCTGGAGTTTGGGGATGACAGCTATGGCCAACGTCCTGACTTTC.

The chain has TRBV30 and TRBJ2-4, with D perhaps matching TRBD2 (5 bases). From germline, CDR1 is GTSNPN and CDR2 SVGIG (reference sequence). This CDR3 region has 16 residues. V lost 2 bases, J lost 0 bases, and 14 bases lay in between. The CDR3 is CAWSPLGTVAKNIQYF. For the CDR3, the DNA is TGTGCCTGGAGTCCACTAGGAACCGTAGCCAAAAACATTCAGTACTTC.

The count of this clone is one. The genes are TRBV2 and TRBJ1-1, with D maybe TRBD1 (5 bases). V was trimmed by 6 bases and J by 7 bases, leaving 15 bases between them. Germline CDR1 reads SNHLY; CDR2 reads FYNNEI. CDR3 length: 13 residues. For the CDR3, the DNA is TGTGCCAGCAGCCAGGGCCCCGACGGTGAAGCTTTCTTT. Its protein product is CASSQGPDGEAFF.

The chain combines TRBV9 with TRBJ1-5; tentative D call: TRBD1 (5 bases). Germline-derived CDR1 and CDR2 are SGDLS and YYNGEE. Trimming removed 7 bases at V and 1 base at J, with 9 bases between. This CDR3 spans 13 amino acids. Written as DNA, the CDR3 is TGTGCCAGCTCCGACAGCAGCAATCAGCCCCAGCATTTT. Amino acids: CASSDSSNQPQHF.

The chain recombines TRBV2 with TRBJ2-1; the match to TRBD1 covers 9 bases. Looked up from germline, CDR1 is SNHLY and CDR2 is FYNNEI. Losses at the gene ends were 8 bases for V and 9 bases for J; bases not matched to a gene: 11. The CDR3 is made up of 14 amino acids. In nucleotides, the CDR3 is TGTGCCAGCGGGGGGGACAGGGTAGGAGGTGAGCAGTTCTTC. This encodes CASGGDRVGGEQFF.

The V and J genes are TRBV6-5 and TRBJ2-7, with TRBD2 identical over 13 bases. This CDR3 has 15 amino acids. Germline-derived CDR1 and CDR2 are MNHEY and SVGAGI. V gave up 6 bases and J gave up 2 bases; unmatched junction bases: 4. The CDR3 sequence: CASREGLAGTYEQYF. DNA of the CDR3: TGTGCCAGCAGGGAGGGACTAGCGGGGACCTACGAGCAGTACTTC.

The chain uses TRBV30 and TRBJ2-7; TRBD1 matches 9 bases. Germline-derived CDR1 and CDR2 are GTSNPN and SVGIG (reference sequence). CDR3 length: 15 residues. V lost 3 bases and J lost 0; bases outside the gene matches: 6. The CDR3 DNA reads TGTGCCTGGAGCGCGGACAGGGGTATCTCCTACGAGCAGTACTTC. Translated, it gives CAWSADRGISYEQYF.

V is TRBV20-1 and J is TRBJ1-1, with no clear D. The ends were cut back, 0 bases at V and 7 bases at J, with 6 bases in the middle. Per the germline V gene, CDR1 is DFQATT and CDR2 is SNEGSKA (reference sequence). This CDR3 comprises 11 residues. The CDR3 region is CSARDYVEAFF. The CDR3 DNA is TGCAGTGCTAGAGATTATGTTGAAGCTTTCTTT.

The chain employs TRBV27 and TRBJ2-3; perhaps TRBD2 as D (5 bases). Trimming shortened V by 2 bases and J by 3 bases, and 6 bases separated the two germline ends. The CDR3 consists of 13 residues. The germline CDR1 and CDR2 sequences are MNHEY and SMNVEV (reference sequence). CDR3 loop: CASSLRETDTQYF. CDR3 bases: TGTGCCAGCAGTTTAAGGGAGACAGATACGCAGTATTTT.

The chain joins TRBV10-3 to TRBJ1-2; TRBD1 agrees at 7 bases. Trimming removed 10 bases from V and 1 base from J; junction bases left unmatched: 15. Germline CDR1 and CDR2: ENHRY and SYGVKD. The CDR3 covers 16 residues. As DNA, the CDR3 is TGTGCCACCGCGGCCTCGGGACAGCCCCTTAACTATGGCTACACCTTC. Translation gives CATAASGQPLNYGYTF.

This chain joins TRBV19 and TRBJ2-3, with 9 bases aligning to TRBD2. CDR1 is LNHDA, CDR2 SQIVND, per germline (reference sequence). The CDR3 totals 16 residues. V trimming: 4 bases; J trimming: 5 bases; junction bases outside the gene matches: 10. The CDR3 DNA is TGTGCCAGTAGTACCCCGCGGCGGGGGGGCCAAGATACGCAGTATTTT. Its protein product is CASSTPRRGGQDTQYF.